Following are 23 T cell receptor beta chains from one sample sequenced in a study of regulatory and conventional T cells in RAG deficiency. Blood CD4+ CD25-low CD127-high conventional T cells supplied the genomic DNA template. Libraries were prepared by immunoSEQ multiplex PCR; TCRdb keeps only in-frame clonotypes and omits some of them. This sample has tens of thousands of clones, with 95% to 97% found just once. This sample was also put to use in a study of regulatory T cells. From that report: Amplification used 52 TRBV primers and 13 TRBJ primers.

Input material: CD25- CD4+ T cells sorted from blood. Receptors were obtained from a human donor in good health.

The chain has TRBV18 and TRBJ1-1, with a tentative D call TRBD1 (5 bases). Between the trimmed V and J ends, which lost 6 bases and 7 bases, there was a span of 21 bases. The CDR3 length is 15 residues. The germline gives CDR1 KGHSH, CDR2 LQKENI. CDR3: CASSQTWGEVGEAFF. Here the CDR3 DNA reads TGTGCCAGCTCCCAAACCTGGGGGGAGGTAGGTGAAGCTTTCTTT.

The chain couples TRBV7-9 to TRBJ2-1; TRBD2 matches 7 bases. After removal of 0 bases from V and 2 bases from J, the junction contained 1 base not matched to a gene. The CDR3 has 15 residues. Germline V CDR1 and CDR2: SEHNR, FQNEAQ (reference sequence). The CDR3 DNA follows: TGTGCCAGCAGCTTAGCGGCGGGAGCCTACAATGAGCAGTTCTTC. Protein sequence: CASSLAAGAYNEQFF.

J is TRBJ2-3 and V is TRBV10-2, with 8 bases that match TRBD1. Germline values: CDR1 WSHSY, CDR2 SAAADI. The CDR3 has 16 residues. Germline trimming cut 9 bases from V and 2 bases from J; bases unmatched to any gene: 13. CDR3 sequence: CASRHRDRPTTDTQYF. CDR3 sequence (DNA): TGCGCCAGTCGACACCGGGACAGGCCAACCACAGATACGCAGTATTTT.

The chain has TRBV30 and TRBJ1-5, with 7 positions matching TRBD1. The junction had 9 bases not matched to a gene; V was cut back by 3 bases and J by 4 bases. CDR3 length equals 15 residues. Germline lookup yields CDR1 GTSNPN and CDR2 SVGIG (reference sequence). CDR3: CAWSVRDRRNQPQHF. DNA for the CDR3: TGTGCCTGGAGCGTCCGGGACAGAAGAAATCAGCCCCAGCATTTT.

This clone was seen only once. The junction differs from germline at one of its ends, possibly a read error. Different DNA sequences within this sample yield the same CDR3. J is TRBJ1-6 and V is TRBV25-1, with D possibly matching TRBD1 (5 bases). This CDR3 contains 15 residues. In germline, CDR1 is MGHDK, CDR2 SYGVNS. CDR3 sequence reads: CASSPDRGYHSPLHF. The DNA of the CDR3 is TGTGCCAGCAGCCCTGACAGAGGCTATCATTCACCCCTCCACTTT.

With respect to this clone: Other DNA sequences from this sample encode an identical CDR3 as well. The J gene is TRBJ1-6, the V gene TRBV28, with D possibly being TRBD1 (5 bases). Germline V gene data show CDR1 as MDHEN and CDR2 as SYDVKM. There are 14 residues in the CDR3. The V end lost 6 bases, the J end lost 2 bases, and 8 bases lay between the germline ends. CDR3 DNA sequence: TGTGCCAGCAGGGGGGGAGCCTATAATTCACCCCTCCACTTT. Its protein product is CASRGGAYNSPLHF. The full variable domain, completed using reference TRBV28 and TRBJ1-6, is DVKVTQSSRYLVKRTGEKVFLECVQDMDHENMFWYRQDPGLGLRLIYFSYDVKMKEKGDIPEGYSVSREKKERFSLILESASTNQTSMYLCASRGGAYNSPLHFGNGTRLTVT.

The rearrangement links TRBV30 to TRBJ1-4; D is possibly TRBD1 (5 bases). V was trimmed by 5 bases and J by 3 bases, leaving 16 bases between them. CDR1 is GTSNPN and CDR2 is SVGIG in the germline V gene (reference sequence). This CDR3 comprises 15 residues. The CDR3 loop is CAWGKLGLSNEKLFF. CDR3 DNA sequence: TGTGCCTGGGGGAAATTGGGACTGTCTAATGAAAAACTGTTTTTT. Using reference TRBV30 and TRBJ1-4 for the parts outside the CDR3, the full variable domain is SQTIHQWPATLVQPVGSPLSLECTVEGTSNPNLYWYRQAAGRGLQLLFYSVGIGQISSEVPQNLSASRPQDRQFILSSKKLLLSDSGFYLCAWGKLGLSNEKLFFGSGTQLSVL.

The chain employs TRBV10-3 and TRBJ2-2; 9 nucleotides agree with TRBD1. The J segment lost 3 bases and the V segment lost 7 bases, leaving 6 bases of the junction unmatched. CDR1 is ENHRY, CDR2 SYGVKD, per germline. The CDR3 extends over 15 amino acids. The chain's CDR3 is CAIKPGQGHTGELFF. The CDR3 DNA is TGTGCCATCAAACCGGGACAGGGCCACACCGGGGAGCTGTTTTTT.

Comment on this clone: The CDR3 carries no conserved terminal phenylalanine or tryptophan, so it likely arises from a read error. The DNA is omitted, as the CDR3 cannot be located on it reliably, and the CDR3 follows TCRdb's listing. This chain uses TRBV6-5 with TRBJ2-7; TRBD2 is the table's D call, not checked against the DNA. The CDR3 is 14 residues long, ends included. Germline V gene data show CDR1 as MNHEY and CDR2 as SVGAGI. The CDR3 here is CASSYSRSREGLEI.

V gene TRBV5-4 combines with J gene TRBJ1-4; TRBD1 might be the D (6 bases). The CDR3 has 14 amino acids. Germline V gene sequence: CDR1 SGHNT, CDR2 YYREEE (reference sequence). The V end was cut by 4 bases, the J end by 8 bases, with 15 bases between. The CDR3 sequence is CASSPGQRGEKLFF. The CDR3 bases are TGTGCCAGCAGCCCAGGACAGCGGGGAGAAAAACTGTTTTTT.

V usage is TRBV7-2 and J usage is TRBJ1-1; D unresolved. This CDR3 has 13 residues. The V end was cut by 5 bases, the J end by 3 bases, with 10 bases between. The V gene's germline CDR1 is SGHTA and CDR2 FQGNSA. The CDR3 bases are TGTGCCAGCAGCCCCCGACGGGACACTGAAGCTTTCTTT. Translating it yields CASSPRRDTEAFF.

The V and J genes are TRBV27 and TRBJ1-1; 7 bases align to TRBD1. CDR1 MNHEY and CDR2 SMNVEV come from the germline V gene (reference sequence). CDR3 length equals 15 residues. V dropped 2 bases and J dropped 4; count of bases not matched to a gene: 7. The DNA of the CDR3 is TGTGCCAGCAGTTTACAGGGACAGATAGGCACTGAAGCTTTCTTT. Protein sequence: CASSLQGQIGTEAFF.

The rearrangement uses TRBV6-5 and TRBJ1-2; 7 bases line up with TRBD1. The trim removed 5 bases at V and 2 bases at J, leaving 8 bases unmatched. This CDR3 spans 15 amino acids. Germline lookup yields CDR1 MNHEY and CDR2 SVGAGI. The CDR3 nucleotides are TGTGCCAGCAGTCGCCGACAGGGCCAGAACTATGGCTACACCTTC. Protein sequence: CASSRRQGQNYGYTF.

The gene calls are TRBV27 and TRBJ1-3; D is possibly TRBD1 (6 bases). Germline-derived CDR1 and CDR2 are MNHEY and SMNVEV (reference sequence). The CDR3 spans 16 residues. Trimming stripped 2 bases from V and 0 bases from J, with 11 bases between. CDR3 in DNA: TGTGCCAGCAGTTTAAAGAGGGGGAGCTCTGGAAACACCATATATTTT. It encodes CASSLKRGSSGNTIYF.

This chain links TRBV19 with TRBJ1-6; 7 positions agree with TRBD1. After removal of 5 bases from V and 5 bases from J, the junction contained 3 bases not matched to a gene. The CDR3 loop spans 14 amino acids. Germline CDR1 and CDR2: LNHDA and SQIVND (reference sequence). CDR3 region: CASSADRDNSPLHF. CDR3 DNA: TGTGCCAGTAGTGCTGACAGGGATAATTCACCCCTCCACTTT. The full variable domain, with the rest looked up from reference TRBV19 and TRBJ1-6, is DGGITQSPKYLFRKEGQNVTLSCEQNLNHDAMYWYRQDPGQGLRLIYYSQIVNDFQKGDIAEGYSVSREKKESFPLTVTSAQKNPTAFYLCASSADRDNSPLHFGNGTRLTVT.

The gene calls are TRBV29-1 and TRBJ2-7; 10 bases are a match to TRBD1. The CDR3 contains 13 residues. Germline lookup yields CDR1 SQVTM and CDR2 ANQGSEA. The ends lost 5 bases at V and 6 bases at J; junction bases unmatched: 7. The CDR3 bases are TGCAGCGTTTACGGGACAGGGGACGGCGAGCAGTACTTC. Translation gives CSVYGTGDGEQYF.

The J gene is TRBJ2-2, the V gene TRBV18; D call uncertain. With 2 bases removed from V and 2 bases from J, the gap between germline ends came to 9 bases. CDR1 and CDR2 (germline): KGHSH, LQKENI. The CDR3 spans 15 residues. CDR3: CASSPWQSNTGELFF. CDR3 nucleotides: TGTGCCAGCTCACCATGGCAGTCAAACACCGGGGAGCTGTTTTTT.

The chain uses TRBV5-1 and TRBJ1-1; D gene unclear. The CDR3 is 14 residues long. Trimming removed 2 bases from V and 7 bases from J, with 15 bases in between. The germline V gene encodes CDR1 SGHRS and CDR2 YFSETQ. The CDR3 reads CASSFSNGDYEAFF. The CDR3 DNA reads TGCGCCAGCAGCTTTAGTAACGGTGACTATGAAGCTTTCTTT. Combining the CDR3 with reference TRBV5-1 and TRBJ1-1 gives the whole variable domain KAGVTQTPRYLIKTRGQQVTLSCSPISGHRSVSWYQQTPGQGLQFLFEYFSETQRNKGNFPGRFSGRQFSNSRSEMNVSTLELGDSALYLCASSFSNGDYEAFFGQGTRLTVV.

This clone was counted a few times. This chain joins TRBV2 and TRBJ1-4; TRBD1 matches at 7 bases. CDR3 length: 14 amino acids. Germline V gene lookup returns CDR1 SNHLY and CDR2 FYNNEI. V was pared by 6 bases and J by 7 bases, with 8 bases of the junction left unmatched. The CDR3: CASRETGLAEKLFF. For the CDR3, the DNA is TGTGCCAGCAGAGAGACAGGGTTGGCTGAAAAACTGTTTTTT.

The CDR3 spells CASSRTSGGASSYNEQFF. The CDR3 bases are TGTGCCAGTTCCCGGACTAGCGGGGGGGCCAGCTCCTACAATGAGCAGTTCTTC. The chain recombines TRBV19 with TRBJ2-1; 15 bases align to TRBD2. The J segment lost 0 bases and the V segment lost 8 bases, leaving 8 bases of the junction unmatched. CDR1 and CDR2 from the germline V gene are LNHDA and SQIVND (reference sequence). This CDR3 spans 18 amino acids.

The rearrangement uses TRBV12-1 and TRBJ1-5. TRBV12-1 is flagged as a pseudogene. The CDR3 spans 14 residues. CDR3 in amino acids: CASHRTADTLSQHF. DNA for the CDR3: TGTGCCAGCCATCGGACTGCCGACACGTTGTCCCAGCATTTT.

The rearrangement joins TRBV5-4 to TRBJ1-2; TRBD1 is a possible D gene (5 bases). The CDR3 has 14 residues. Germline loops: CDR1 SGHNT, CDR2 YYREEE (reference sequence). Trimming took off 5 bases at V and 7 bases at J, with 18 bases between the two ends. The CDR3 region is CASSIPGSESGYTF. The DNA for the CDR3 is TGTGCCAGCAGTATTCCAGGGTCTGAGTCTGGCTACACCTTC.

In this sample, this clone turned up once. CDR3 bases: TGTGCCAGCTCACCACCGTCAGGAGGCACCATATATTTT. Translating gives CASSPPSGGTIYF. The rearrangement joins TRBV18 to TRBJ1-3; D is unresolved. Germline V gives CDR1 KGHSH, CDR2 LQKENI. This CDR3 spans 13 amino acids. Between the trimmed V and J ends, which lost 0 bases and 9 bases, there was a span of 9 bases.